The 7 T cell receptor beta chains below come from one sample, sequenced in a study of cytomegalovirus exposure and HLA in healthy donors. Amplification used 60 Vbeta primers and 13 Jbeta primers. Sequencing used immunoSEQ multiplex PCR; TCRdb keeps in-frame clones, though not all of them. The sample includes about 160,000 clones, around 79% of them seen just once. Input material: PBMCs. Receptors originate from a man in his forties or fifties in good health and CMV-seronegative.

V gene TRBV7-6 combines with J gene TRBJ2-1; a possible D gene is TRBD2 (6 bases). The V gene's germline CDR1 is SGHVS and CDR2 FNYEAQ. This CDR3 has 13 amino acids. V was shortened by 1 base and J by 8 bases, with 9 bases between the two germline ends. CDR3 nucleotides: TGTGCCAGCAGCTTAGGGGGGGTCGATGAGCAGTTCTTC. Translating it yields CASSLGGVDEQFF.

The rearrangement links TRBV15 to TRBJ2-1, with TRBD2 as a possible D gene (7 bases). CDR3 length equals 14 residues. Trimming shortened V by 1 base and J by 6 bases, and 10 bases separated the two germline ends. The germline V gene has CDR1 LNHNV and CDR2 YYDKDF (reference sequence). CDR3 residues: CATSRGGGLNEQFF. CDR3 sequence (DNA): TGTGCCACCAGCAGAGGGGGGGGGCTCAATGAGCAGTTCTTC. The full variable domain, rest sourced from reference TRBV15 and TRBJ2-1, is DAMVIQNPRYQVTQFGKPVTLSCSQTLNHNVMYWYQQKSSQAPKLLFHYYDKDFNNEADTPDNFQSRRPNTSFCFLDIRSPGLGDTAMYLCATSRGGGLNEQFFGPGTRLTVL.

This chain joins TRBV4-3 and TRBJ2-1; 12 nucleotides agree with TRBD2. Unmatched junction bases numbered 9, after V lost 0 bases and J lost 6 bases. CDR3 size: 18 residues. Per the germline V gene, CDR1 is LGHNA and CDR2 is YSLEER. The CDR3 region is CASSQEGGASGRANEQFF. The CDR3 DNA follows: TGCGCCAGCAGCCAAGAGGGGGGGGCTAGCGGGAGGGCCAATGAGCAGTTCTTC.

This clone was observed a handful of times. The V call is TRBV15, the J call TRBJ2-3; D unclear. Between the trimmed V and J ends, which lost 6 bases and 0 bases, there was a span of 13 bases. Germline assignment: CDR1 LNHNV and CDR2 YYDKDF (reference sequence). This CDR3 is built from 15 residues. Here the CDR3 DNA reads TGTGCCACCAGTGCCGCAGCACTAAGCACAGATACGCAGTATTTT. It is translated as CATSAAALSTDTQYF.

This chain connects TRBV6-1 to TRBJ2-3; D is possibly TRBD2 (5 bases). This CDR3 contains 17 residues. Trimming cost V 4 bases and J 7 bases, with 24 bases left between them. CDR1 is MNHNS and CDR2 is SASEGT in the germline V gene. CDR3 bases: TGTGCCAGCAGTGTGGCAGAGGGTGGGCTCATCACGAATACGCAGTATTTT. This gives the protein CASSVAEGGLITNTQYF.

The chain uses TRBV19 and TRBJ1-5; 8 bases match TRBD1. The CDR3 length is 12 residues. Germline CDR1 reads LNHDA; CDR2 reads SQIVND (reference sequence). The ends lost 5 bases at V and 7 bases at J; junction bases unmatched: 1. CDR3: CASSGQGQPQHF. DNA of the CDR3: TGTGCCAGTAGTGGACAGGGACAGCCCCAGCATTTT.

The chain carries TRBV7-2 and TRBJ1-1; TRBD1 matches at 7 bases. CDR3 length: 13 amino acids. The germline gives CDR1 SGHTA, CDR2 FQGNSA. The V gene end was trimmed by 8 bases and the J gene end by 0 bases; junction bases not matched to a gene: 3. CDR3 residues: CASRQGMNTEAFF. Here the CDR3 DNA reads TGTGCCAGCCGACAGGGAATGAACACTGAAGCTTTCTTT.